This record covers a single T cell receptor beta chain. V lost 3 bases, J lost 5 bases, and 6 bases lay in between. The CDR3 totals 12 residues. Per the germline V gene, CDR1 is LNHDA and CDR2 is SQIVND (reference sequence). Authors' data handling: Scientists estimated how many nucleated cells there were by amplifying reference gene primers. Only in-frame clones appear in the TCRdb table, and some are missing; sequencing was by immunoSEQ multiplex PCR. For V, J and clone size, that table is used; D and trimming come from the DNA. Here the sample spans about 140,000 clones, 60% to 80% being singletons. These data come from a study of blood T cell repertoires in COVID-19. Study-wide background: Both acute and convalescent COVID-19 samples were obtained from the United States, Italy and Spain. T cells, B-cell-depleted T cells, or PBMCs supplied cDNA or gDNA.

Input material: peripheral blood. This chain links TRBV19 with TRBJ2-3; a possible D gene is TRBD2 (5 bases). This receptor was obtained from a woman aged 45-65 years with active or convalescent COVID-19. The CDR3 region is CASSIGVDTQYF. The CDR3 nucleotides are TGTGCCAGTAGTATCGGGGTAGATACGCAGTATTTT. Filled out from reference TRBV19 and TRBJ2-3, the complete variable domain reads DGGITQSPKYLFRKEGQNVTLSCEQNLNHDAMYWYRQDPGQGLRLIYYSQIVNDFQKGDIAEGYSVSREKKESFPLTVTSAQKNPTAFYLCASSIGVDTQYFGPGTRLTVL.